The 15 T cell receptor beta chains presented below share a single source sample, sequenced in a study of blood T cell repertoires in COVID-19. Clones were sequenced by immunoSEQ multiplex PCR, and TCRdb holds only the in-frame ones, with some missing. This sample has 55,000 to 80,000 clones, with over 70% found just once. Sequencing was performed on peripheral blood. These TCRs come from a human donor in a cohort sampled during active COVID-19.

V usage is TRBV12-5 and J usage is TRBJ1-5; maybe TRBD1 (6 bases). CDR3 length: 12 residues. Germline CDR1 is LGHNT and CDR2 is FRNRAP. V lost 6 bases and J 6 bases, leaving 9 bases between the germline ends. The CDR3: CASGTGIQPQHF. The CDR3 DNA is TGTGCTAGTGGAACAGGGATTCAGCCCCAGCATTTT.

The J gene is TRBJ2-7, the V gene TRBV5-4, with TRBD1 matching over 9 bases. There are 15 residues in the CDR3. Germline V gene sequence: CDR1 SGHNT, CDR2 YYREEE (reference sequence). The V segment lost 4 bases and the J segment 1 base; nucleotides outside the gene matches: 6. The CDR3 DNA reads TGTGCCAGCAGCCCACAGGGGGCAGGGTCCTACGAGCAGTACTTC. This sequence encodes CASSPQGAGSYEQYF.

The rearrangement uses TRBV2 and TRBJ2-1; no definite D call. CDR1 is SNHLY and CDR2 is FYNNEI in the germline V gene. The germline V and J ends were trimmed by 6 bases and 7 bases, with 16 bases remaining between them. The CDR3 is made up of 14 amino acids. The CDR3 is CASRPYYSGNEQFF. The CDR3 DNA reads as TGTGCCAGCAGGCCATACTATAGTGGGAATGAGCAGTTCTTC.

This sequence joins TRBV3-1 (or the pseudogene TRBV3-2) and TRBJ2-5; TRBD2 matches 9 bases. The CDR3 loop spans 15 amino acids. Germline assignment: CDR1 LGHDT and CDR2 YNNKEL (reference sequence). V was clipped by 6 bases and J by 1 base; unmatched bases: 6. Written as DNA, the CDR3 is TGTGCCAGCAGTCGCCTAGCGGGGCTCCAAGAGACCCAGTACTTC. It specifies CASSRLAGLQETQYF.

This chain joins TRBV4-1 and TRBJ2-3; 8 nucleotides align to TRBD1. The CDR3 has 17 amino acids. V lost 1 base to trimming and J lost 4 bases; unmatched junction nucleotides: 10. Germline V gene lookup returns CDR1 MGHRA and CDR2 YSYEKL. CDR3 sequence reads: CASSQVRTGREADTQYF. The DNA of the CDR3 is TGCGCCAGCAGCCAAGTAAGGACAGGGCGAGAGGCAGATACGCAGTATTTT.

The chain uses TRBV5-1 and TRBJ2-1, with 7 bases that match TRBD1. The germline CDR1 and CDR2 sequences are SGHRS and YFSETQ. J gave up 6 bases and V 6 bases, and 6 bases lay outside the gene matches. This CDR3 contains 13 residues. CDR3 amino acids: CASNRGDGNEQFF. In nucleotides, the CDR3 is TGCGCCAGCAACAGGGGCGATGGCAATGAGCAGTTCTTC.

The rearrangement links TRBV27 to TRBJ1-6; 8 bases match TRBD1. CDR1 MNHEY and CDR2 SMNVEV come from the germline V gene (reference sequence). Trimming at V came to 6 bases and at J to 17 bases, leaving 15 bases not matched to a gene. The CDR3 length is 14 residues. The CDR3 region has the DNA TGTGCCAGCAGCCTATCCGGACAGGGAAGCAAGGTCCACTTT. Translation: CASSLSGQGSKVHF.

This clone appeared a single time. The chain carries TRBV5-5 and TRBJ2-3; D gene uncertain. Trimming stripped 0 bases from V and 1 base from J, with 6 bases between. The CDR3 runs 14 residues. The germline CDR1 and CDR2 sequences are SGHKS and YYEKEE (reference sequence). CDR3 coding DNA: TGTGCCAGCAGCTTGGTTGTAGGCACAGATACGCAGTATTTT. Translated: CASSLVVGTDTQYF.

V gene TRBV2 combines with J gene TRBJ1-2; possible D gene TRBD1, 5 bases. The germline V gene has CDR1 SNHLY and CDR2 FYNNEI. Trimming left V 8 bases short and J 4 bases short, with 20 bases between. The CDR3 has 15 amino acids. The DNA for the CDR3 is TGTGCCAGCCTCCGCGGGGCGGGTCGCGTCTATGGCTACACCTTC. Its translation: CASLRGAGRVYGYTF.

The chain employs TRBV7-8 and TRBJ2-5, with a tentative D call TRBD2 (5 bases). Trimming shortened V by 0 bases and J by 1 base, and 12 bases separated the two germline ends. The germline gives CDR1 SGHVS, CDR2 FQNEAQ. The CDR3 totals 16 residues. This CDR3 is CASSLARVSGQETQYF. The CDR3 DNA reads TGTGCCAGCAGCTTAGCGCGCGTCAGCGGCCAAGAGACCCAGTACTTC.

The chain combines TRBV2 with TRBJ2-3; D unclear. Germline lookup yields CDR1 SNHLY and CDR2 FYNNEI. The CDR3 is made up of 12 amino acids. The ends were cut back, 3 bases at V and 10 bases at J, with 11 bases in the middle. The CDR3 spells CASSDRREAQYF. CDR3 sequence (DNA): TGTGCCAGCAGTGACCGGCGAGAGGCGCAGTATTTT.

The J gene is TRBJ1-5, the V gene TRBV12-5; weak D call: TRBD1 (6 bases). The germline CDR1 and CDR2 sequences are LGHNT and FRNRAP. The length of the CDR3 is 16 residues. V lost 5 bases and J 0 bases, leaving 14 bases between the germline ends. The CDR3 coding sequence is TGTGCTAGTGGTGGCGAACAGGGCTATAGCAATCAGCCCCAGCATTTT. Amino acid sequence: CASGGEQGYSNQPQHF. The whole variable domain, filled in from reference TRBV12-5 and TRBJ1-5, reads DARVTQTPRHKVTEMGQEVTMRCQPILGHNTVFWYRQTMMQGLELLAYFRNRAPLDDSGMPKDRFSAEMPDATLATLKIQPSEPRDSAVYFCASGGEQGYSNQPQHFGDGTRLSIL.

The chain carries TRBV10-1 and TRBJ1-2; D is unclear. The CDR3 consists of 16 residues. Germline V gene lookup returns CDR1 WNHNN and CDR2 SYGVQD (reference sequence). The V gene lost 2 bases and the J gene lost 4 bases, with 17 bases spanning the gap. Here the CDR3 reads CASSEASEPPIYGYTF. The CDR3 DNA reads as TGCGCCAGCAGTGAGGCTTCGGAGCCGCCTATCTATGGCTACACCTTC.

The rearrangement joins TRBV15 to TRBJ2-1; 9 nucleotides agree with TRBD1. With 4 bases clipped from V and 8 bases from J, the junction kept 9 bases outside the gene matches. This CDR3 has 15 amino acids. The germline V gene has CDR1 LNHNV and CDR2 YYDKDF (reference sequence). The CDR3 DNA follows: TGTGCCACCAGCAAATACGTTTGGGACAGGGATGAGCAGTTCTTC. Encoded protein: CATSKYVWDRDEQFF.

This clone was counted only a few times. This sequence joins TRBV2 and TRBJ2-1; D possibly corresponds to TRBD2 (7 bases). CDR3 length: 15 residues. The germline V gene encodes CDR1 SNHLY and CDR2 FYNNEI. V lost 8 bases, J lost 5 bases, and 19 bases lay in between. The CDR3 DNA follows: TGTGCCAGCGGGGGGGCCGCCCAATACCACAATGAGCAGTTCTTC. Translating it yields CASGGAAQYHNEQFF.